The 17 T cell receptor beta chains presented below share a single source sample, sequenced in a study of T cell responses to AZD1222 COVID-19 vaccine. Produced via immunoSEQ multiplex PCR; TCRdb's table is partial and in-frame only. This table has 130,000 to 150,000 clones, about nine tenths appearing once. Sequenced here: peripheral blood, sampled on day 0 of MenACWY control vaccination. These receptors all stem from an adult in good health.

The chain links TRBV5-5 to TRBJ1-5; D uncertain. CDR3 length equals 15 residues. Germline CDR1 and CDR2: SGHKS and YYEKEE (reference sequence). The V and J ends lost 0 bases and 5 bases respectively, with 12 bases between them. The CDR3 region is CASSLEVTAHQPQHF. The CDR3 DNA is TGTGCCAGCAGCTTGGAAGTAACCGCGCATCAGCCCCAGCATTTT. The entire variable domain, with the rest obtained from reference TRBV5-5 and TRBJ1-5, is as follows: DAGVTQSPTHLIKTRGQQVTLRCSPISGHKSVSWYQQVLGQGPQFIFQYYEKEERGRGNFPDRFSARQFPNYSSELNVNALLLGDSALYLCASSLEVTAHQPQHFGDGTRLSIL.

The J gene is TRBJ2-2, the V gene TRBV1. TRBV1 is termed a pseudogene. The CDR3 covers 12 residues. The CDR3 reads CTSSDVTGELFF. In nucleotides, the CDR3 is TGCACCAGCAGCGACGTTACCGGGGAGCTGTTTTTT.

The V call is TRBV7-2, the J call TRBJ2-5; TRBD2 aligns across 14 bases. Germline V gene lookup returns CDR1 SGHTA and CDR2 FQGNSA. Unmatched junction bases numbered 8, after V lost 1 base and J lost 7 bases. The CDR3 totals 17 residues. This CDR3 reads CASSLGLAGGTGATQYF. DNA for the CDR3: TGTGCCAGCAGCTTAGGACTAGCGGGAGGGACGGGTGCGACCCAGTACTTC.

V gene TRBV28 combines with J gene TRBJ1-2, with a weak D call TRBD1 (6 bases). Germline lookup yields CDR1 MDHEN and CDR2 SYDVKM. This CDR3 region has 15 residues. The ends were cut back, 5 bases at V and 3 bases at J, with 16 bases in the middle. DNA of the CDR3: TGTGCCAGCAGTCCAGGGTCGCCAGGGGACTATGGCTACACCTTC. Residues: CASSPGSPGDYGYTF.

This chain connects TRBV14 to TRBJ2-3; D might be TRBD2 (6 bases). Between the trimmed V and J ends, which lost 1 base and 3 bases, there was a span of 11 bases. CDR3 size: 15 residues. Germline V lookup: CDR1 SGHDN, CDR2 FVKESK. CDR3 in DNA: TGTGCCAGCAGCCAAGTCGGGGGAACTACAGATACGCAGTATTTT. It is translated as CASSQVGGTTDTQYF.

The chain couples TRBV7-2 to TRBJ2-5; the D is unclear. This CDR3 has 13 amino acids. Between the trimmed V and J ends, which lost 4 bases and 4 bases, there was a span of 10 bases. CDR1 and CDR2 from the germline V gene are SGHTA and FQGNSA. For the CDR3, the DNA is TGTGCCAGCAGCTCAATACGTGGAGAGACCCAGTACTTC. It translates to CASSSIRGETQYF.

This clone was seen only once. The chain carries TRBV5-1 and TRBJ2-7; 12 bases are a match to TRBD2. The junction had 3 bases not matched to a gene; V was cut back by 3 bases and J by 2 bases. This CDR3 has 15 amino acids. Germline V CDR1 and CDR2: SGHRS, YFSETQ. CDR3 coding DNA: TGCGCCAGCAGCTCCGGACTAGCGGGACCCTACGAGCAGTACTTC. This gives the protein CASSSGLAGPYEQYF.

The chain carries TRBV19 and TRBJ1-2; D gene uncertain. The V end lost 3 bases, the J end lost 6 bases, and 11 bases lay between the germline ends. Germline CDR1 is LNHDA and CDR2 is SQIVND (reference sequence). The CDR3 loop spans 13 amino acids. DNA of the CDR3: TGTGCCAGTAGTATGCCCAGGAAGGATGGCTACACCTTC. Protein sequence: CASSMPRKDGYTF.

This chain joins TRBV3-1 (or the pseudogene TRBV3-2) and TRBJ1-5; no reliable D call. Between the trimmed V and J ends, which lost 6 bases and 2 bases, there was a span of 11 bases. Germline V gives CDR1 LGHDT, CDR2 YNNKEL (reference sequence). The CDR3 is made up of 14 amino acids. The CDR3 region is CASSASGGNQPQHF. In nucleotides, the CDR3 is TGTGCCAGCAGTGCTAGTGGTGGCAATCAGCCCCAGCATTTT.

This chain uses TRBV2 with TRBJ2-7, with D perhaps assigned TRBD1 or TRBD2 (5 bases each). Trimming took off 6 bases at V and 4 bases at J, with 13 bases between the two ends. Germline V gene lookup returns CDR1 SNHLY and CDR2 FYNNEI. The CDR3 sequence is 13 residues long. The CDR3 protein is CASRRDGIYEQYF. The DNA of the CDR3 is TGTGCCAGCAGGAGGGACGGGATATACGAGCAGTACTTC.

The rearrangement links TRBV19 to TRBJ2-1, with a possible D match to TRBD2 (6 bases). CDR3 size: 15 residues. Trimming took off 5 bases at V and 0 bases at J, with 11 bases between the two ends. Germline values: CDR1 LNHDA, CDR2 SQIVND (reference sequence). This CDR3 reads CASSRAGSSYNEQFF. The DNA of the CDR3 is TGTGCCAGTAGTCGAGCGGGTAGCTCCTACAATGAGCAGTTCTTC.

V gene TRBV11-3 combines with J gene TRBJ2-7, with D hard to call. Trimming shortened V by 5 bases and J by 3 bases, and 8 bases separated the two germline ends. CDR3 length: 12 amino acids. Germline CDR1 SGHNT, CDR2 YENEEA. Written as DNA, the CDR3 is TGTGCCAGCAGCACGAACAGCTACGAGCAGTACTTC. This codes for CASSTNSYEQYF.

The CDR3 DNA is TGTGCCAGTAAGAAGACCGGGACAGGGGGCAACACCGGGGAGCTGTTTTTT. Translating gives CASKKTGTGGNTGELFF. The chain is built from TRBV19 and TRBJ2-2, with 12 bases that match TRBD1. This CDR3 spans 17 amino acids. The trim removed 7 bases at V and 2 bases at J, leaving 8 bases unmatched. CDR1 is LNHDA, CDR2 SQIVND, per germline (reference sequence).

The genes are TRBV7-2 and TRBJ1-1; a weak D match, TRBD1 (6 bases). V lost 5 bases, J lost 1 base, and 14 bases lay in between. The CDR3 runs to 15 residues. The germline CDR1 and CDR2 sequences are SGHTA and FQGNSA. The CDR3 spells CASSPQGMRNTEAFF. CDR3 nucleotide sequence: TGTGCCAGCAGCCCGCAGGGGATGCGGAACACTGAAGCTTTCTTT.

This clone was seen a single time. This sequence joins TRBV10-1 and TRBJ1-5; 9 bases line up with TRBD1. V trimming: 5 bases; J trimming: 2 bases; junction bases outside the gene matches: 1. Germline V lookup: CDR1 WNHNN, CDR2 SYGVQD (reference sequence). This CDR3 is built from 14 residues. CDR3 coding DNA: TGCGCCAGCAGTCGGACAGGGGGCAATCAGCCCCAGCATTTT. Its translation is CASSRTGGNQPQHF.

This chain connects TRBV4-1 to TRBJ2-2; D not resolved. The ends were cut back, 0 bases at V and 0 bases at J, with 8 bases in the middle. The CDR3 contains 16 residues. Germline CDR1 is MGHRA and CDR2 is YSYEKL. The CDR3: CASSQDVNSNTGELFF. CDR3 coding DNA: TGCGCCAGCAGCCAAGATGTGAACTCGAACACCGGGGAGCTGTTTTTT.

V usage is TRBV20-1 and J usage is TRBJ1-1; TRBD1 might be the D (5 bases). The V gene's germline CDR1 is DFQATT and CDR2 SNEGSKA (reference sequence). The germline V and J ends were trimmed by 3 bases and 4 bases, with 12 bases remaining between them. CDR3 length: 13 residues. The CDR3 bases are TGCAGTGCTAGTAGGGCGGGGGGCACTGAAGCTTTCTTT. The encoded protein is CSASRAGGTEAFF.